The present T cell receptor beta chain was sequenced within a study of regulatory T cells in long-lasting Graves disease. This sample's time point: newly diagnosed GD, antithyroid drugs for less than 3 months. Making the TCR library involved RNA that had been extracted from PBMCs. Under American Thyroid Association guidelines, Graves' disease was diagnosed. For TCR beta, libraries came from iRepertoire HTBI primers and Arm-PCR of CDR3 regions. Original processing methods: Overall, samples carried over 60 TRBV and around 15 TRBJ segments. TCRdb recomputed calls from the multiplex PCR reads with MiXCR, one row per CDR3 protein. The V and J calls were determined by TCRdb, not by the authors. The sample contains about 500,000 distinct CDR3 sequences, 12% of which appear only once. This CDR3 comprises 13 residues. J gave up 6 bases and V 2 bases, and 3 bases lay outside the gene matches. Germline V lookup: CDR1 MGHDK, CDR2 SYGVNS.

The sample also formed part of further work on T cells in Graves' hyperthyroidism and ophthalmopathy.

The chain joins TRBV25-1 to TRBJ1-1, with TRBD1 matching over 7 bases. The TCR comes from a woman in her thirties with Graves disease. Sample: peripheral blood mononuclear cells (PBMCs), taken at new diagnosis, from a patient treated with antithyroid drugs. CDR3 nucleotide sequence: TGTGCCAGCAGTGAAAGGGGGCGATCTGAAGCTTTCTTT. Translating gives CASSERGRSEAFF.